The present entry profiles one T cell receptor beta chain with its context. These data are taken from a study of shared clonotypes between healthy human individuals. Some clones are missing from TCRdb's copy, which holds only in-frame ones; the method was immunoSEQ multiplex PCR. The table lists about 1.5 million clones, around 98% of them singletons. The CDR3 has 18 residues. Germline lookup yields CDR1 LNHDA and CDR2 SQIVND (reference sequence). The V gene lost 3 bases and the J gene lost 0 bases, with 15 bases spanning the gap. The genes are TRBV19 and TRBJ2-6; D remains unclear. The receptor comes from a man aged 25 to 40 in good health. Input material: naive CD4+ T cells sorted from blood. This sample's subset: CD45RA+ positively selected. The CDR3 sequence is CASSMFDRKGSGANVLTF. The DNA for the CDR3 is TGTGCCAGTAGTATGTTTGACCGAAAGGGCTCTGGGGCCAACGTCCTGACTTTC. Drawing the rest from reference TRBV19 and TRBJ2-6, the complete variable domain is DGGITQSPKYLFRKEGQNVTLSCEQNLNHDAMYWYRQDPGQGLRLIYYSQIVNDFQKGDIAEGYSVSREKKESFPLTVTSAQKNPTAFYLCASSMFDRKGSGANVLTFGAGSRLTVL.